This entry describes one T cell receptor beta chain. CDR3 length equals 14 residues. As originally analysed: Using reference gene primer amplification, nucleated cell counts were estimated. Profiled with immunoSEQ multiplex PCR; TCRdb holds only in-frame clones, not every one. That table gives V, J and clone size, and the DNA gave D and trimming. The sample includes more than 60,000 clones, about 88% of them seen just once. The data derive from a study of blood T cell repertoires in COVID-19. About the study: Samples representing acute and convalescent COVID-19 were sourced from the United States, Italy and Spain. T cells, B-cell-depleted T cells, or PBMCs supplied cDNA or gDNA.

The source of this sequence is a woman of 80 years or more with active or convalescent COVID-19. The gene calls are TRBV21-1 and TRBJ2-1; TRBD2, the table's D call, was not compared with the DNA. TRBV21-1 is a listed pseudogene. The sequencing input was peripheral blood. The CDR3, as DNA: TGTGCCAGCAGCAAAGGGCGGAGGACCCGTGAGCAGTTCTTC. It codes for CASSKGRRTREQFF.